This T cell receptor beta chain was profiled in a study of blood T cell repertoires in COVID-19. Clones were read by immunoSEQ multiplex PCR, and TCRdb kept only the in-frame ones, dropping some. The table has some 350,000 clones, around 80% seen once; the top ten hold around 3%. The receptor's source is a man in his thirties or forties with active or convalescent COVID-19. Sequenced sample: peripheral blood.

CDR3: CASRYENQPQHF. The CDR3 bases are TGTGCCAGCAGGTACGAGAATCAGCCCCAGCATTTT. The rearrangement joins TRBV5-4 to TRBJ1-5; D gene unclear. CDR1 is SGHNT and CDR2 is YYREEE in the germline V gene (reference sequence). The CDR3 sequence is 12 residues long. The V gene lost 5 bases and the J gene lost 4 bases, with 7 bases spanning the gap.